The T cell receptor (beta chain) under discussion was sequenced for a study of CD8 T cells in Susac syndrome (dated by TCRdb to between 2018 and 2021). As for the study more broadly: Among the sequenced Susac syndrome patients, more than five had clinically active disease and 8 or 9 were in clinical remission. Susac syndrome patients were therapy-naive, on corticosteroids (some also receiving IVIg), or on IVIg alone at blood withdrawal. The study used repertoire sequencing to test whether antigen drove CD8+ T cell activation and differentiation in Susac syndrome. Beyond this particular receptor, the publication reports: The number of individuals in the TCR sequencing and HLA analysis was acknowledged as relatively small. The CD4+ T cell repertoire of patients with Susac syndrome showed no detectable clonal expansion.

With regard to this clonotype: No antigen is known for it. There are no base qualities to consult, and no much larger clone falls within one base.

RNA was extracted using the RNeasy kit, and roughly 0.5 to 1 microgram was reverse transcribed with random hexamers. The immunoSEQ multiplex PCR assay, which covers 54 Vbeta and 13 Jbeta segments, was used to amplify TCR beta CDR3 regions. Bias from PCR amplification was corrected by using a synthetic template baseline for primer optimization and for computational correction. Processing in the source paper ran as follows. Reads were annotated to V, D and J genes per IMGT and analyzed with immunoSEQ Analyzer, keeping only productive sequences. Clonality was calculated as one minus the Shannon entropy normalized by log2 of the number of productive unique sequences. Public and private clones were assessed among the 100 most prevalent clones of each patient and control. Clones were defined as Susac-specific when absent from the healthy and MS cohorts, from roughly 1,100 published viral clones and from other ImmuneACCESS disease sequences. The public reads were run again by TCRdb, first through fastp at Q25 and then through MiXCR, and only productive beta chains were kept. Identical CDR3 protein sequences are pooled into one entry, listed with their most common genes and DNA. These V and J calls derive from TCRdb rather than the authors' analysis. Across this sample there are 110,000 to 150,000 distinct CDR3 sequences, with nearly 97% seen only once. Clones ranked in the top ten supply 0.065% to 0.095% of the sample.

Cut back by 3 bases and 1 base, the V and J ends lie 12 bases apart. Sequences MDHEN (CDR1) and SYDVKM (CDR2) are obtained from the germline V gene. Inclusive of the bounding cysteine and phenylalanine, the CDR3 is 15 residues long. Only the CDR3 region is kept as DNA, spanning 45 bases read in frame from base 1. High-throughput TCR beta sequencing profiled peripheral blood CD8+ and CD4+ T cells from healthy donors, Susac syndrome patients and multiple sclerosis patients. The Susac syndrome patients fulfilled recently defined diagnostic criteria for either definite or probable disease. Bulk CD8+ and CD4+ T cells were purified by magnetic negative isolation, while CD8+ TEMRA cells were enriched using FACS. Blood was collected in EDTA tubes and processed within 24 hours, with PBMCs isolated through density gradient centrifugation. PBMCs intended for TCR sequencing were cryopreserved in liquid nitrogen and thawed later in a water bath at 37 degrees C. The sorted or isolated CD4+, CD8+ and CD8+ TEMRA cells reached a purity of at least 90%.

Sequenced: CD4+ T cells from PBMCs. This chain joins TRBV28 to TRBJ2-5; the D region possibly corresponds to TRBD1 (5 bases align). This sequence was found in a human donor with Susac syndrome. The CDR3 region has the sequence CASSFPGQSQETQYF. In nucleotides, the sequence is TGTGCCAGCAGTTTCCCCGGACAATCCCAAGAGACCCAGTACTTC. The reference TRBV28 and TRBJ2-5 proteins fill in what lies around the CDR3, so the full variable domain reads DVKVTQSSRYLVKRTGEKVFLECVQDMDHENMFWYRQDPGLGLRLIYFSYDVKMKEKGDIPEGYSVSREKKERFSLILESASTNQTSMYLCASSFPGQSQETQYFGPGTRLLVL.